This T cell receptor beta chain was identified in a study of T cell responses to AZD1222 COVID-19 vaccine. Looking at the study overall: Second doses at about 4 or about 12 weeks were pooled.

Libraries were prepared by immunoSEQ multiplex PCR; TCRdb keeps only in-frame clonotypes and omits some of them. The sample lists approximately 120,000 clones; roughly 91% were seen once. This clonotype originated in an adult in good health. Sample: peripheral blood, taken on day 0 of AZD1222 vaccination.

CDR3 amino acids: CASSGRAGARTDTQYF. As DNA, the CDR3 is TGTGCCAGCAGTGGGCGAGCGGGGGCCCGCACAGATACGCAGTATTTT. The V gene is TRBV25-1, the J gene TRBJ2-3; TRBD2 matches at 8 bases. With 4 bases clipped from V and 1 base from J, the junction kept 7 bases outside the gene matches. This CDR3 has 16 residues. The germline gives CDR1 MGHDK, CDR2 SYGVNS.